The clone carrying this T cell receptor beta chain is a singleton in its sample. CDR3 size: 14 residues. Germline values: CDR1 MDHEN, CDR2 SYDVKM. Germline trimming cut 2 bases from V and 3 bases from J; bases unmatched to any gene: 4. This sample is drawn from a study of shared clonotypes between healthy human individuals. Authors' processing steps: Quality scores were absent from the junction-only immunoSEQ sequences, so filtering differed. Clones were read by immunoSEQ multiplex PCR, and TCRdb kept only the in-frame ones, dropping some. Clone size and V and J calls were adopted from that table, with D and trimming inferred from the DNA. This sample yields about 550,000 clones, of which 95% to 96% are seen a single time; 0.095% to 0.12% belongs to the top ten. The naive CD8 subset, CD45RO-negative cells positively selected for CCR7, excluded terminally differentiated effector memory CD45RA+ cells.

The specimen was naive CD8+ T cells sorted from blood. V is TRBV28 and J is TRBJ2-7; TRBD2 agrees at 7 bases. The clonotype originates from a woman aged 30 to 39 in good health. The CDR3 region is CASSLGLGGYEQYF. The CDR3, as DNA: TGTGCCAGCAGTTTAGGACTAGGAGGCTACGAGCAGTACTTC. Full variable domain (remainder filled in from reference TRBV28 and TRBJ2-7): DVKVTQSSRYLVKRTGEKVFLECVQDMDHENMFWYRQDPGLGLRLIYFSYDVKMKEKGDIPEGYSVSREKKERFSLILESASTNQTSMYLCASSLGLGGYEQYFGPGTRLTVT.